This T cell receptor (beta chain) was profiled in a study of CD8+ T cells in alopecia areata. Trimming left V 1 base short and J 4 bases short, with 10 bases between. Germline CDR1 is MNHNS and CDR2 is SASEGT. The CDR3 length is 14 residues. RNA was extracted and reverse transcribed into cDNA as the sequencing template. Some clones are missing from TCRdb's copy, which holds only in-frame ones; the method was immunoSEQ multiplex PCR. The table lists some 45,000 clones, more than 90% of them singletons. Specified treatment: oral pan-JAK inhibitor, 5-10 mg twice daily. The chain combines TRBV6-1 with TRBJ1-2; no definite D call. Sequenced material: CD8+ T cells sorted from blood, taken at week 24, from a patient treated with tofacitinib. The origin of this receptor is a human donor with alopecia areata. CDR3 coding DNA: TGTGCCAGCAGTGAAGGGCATGTTCTCTATGGCTACACCTTC. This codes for CASSEGHVLYGYTF.